This T cell receptor (beta chain) was sequenced for a study of blood T cell repertoires in COVID-19 (dated by TCRdb to 2019 to 2021). The study in broad terms: Samples from collaborators originated in the United States, Italy and Spain and spanned both the acute and convalescent phases of COVID-19. The prospective study material was composed of cDNA or gDNA derived from T cells, B-cell-depleted T cells, or PBMCs. Deeply sampled blood TCRbeta repertoires from subjects exposed to, actively infected with, or recovered from COVID-19 were included in the dataset. A freely available public database, intended as a resource for researchers studying the immune response to SARS-CoV-2, is where the repertoires were released. Samples came from the ongoing ImmuneRACE study (first 160 participants) plus 1,254 subjects from 6 global collaborators. Nearly every sample came with metadata listing a de-identified subject ID, COVID-19 status, age in years and sex. HLA class I and class II types, where available, came from metadata supplied by the sample provider rather than from assay-based typing.

CDR1 and CDR2, looked up from the germline V gene, are SNHLY and FYNNEI. Trimming removed 8 bases from V and 2 bases from J, leaving 15 bases between the germline ends. Counted from cysteine to phenylalanine, this CDR3 has 14 amino acids. Only CDR3 DNA is held: 42 bases, read in frame from base 1. As concerns this clone: Its recognized antigen is unknown. Base qualities are not recorded, but no much larger clone differs from it by a single base.

The immunoSEQ Assay, a bias-controlled multiplex PCR, was used to amplify TCRbeta CDR3 regions from genomic DNA. Concerning the study's data processing: The number of nucleated cells in each sample was estimated from the amplification of reference gene primers within the assay. Sequence reads were collapsed and filtered to measure the absolute abundance of every unique TCRbeta CDR3 rearrangement. For each sample, productive Simpson clonality was calculated as the square root of Simpson's diversity index across productive rearrangements. The source is immuneACCESS, and TCRdb retained only in-frame sequences with V and J called. Part of the clones is not carried over; for the studies checked, unresolved V genes explain less than half of this, and the remainder is unexplained. For V, J and clone size, that table is used; D and trimming come from the DNA. This sample comprises roughly 200,000 clones, about 85% of them detected only once. The ten largest account for more than 5% of the sample.

Participants in the prospective study were aged 18 to 89 years, lived in about two dozen United States geographic areas, and enrolled through a virtual design. Cohort assignment in the prospective study relied on participant-reported clinical history from a screening survey and a study questionnaire. For ImmuneRACE Cohort 3, a participant was defined as recovered based on two consecutive negative NP/OP PCR tests, clearance by a healthcare professional, or resolution of symptoms. In the prospective study, whole blood, serum and a nasopharyngeal or oropharyngeal swab were collected from each participant by mobile phlebotomists. Additional blood draws and questionnaires over an approximately two-month period could optionally be provided by prospective study participants. Prospective study blood samples were shipped either frozen or at room temperature before DNA extraction. The research as a whole found: Clinical and demographic metadata were provided uncurated, with the amount varying by source and participant.

Sequencing used PBMCs or T cells enriched from blood (not recorded which). Rearrangement joined TRBV2 to TRBJ1-2, with TRBD1 tentatively as D gene (6 bases match). The clonotype was recovered from a middle-aged man who had recovered from COVID-19. The CDR3 region: CASGGAGTNYGYTF. The base sequence is TGTGCCAGCGGGGGGGCAGGGACGAACTATGGCTACACCTTC.